This T cell receptor beta chain was recovered during a study of T cell responses to AZD1222 COVID-19 vaccine. Per the germline V gene, CDR1 is LGHDT and CDR2 is YNNKEL (reference sequence). CDR3 length equals 13 residues. Deletions cut 2 bases from V and 2 bases from J, with 6 bases between. Produced via immunoSEQ multiplex PCR; TCRdb's table is partial and in-frame only. The repertoire holds about 86,000 clones, with roughly 88% as singletons. This chain uses TRBV3-1 (or the pseudogene TRBV3-2) with TRBJ1-1; D is undetermined. Sample: peripheral blood, taken on day 0 of AZD1222 vaccination. The TCR originated in an adult in good health. CDR3 DNA sequence: TGTGCCAGCAGCCAAAAGGACAACACTGAAGCTTTCTTT. Residues: CASSQKDNTEAFF.